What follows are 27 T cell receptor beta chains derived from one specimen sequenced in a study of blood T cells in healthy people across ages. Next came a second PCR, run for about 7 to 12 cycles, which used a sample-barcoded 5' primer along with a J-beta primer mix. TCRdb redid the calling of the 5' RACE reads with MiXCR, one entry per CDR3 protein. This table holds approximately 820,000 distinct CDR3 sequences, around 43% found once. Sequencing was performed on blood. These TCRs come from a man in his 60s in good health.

CDR3 loop: CASSLSRDGSYGYTF. The CDR3 DNA is TGTGCCAGCAGCTTAAGCCGGGACGGGTCCTATGGCTACACCTTC. This rearrangement joins TRBV7-9 to TRBJ1-2; possible D gene TRBD1, 5 bases. Looked up from germline, CDR1 is SEHNR and CDR2 is FQNEAQ (reference sequence). The V end lost 2 bases, the J end lost 4 bases, and 14 bases lay between the germline ends. This CDR3 is built from 15 residues. Full variable domain (outside the CDR3, taken from reference TRBV7-9 and TRBJ1-2): DTGVSQNPRHKITKRGQNVTFRCDPISEHNRLYWYRQTLGQGPEFLTYFQNEAQLEKSRLLSDRFSAERPKGSFSTLEIQRTEQGDSAMYLCASSLSRDGSYGYTFGSGTRLTVV.

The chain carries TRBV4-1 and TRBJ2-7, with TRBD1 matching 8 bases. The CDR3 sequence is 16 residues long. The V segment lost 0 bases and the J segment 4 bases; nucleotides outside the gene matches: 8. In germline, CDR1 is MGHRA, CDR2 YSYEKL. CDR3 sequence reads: CASSQELGTGLYEQYF. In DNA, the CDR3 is TGCGCCAGCAGCCAAGAGTTAGGGACAGGACTTTACGAGCAGTACTTC.

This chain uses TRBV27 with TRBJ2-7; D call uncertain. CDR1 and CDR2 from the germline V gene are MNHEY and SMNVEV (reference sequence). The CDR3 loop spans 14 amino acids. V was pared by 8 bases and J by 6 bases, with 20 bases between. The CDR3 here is CASWAKSHWSEQYF. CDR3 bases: TGTGCCAGCTGGGCTAAGTCCCACTGGAGCGAGCAGTACTTC.

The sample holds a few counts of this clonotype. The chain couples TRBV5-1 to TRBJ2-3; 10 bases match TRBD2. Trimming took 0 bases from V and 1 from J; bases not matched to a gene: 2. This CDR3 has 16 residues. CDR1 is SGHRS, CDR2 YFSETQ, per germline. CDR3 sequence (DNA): TGCGCCAGCAGCTTGGCCCTAGCGGGGGGCACAGATACGCAGTATTTT. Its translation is CASSLALAGGTDTQYF. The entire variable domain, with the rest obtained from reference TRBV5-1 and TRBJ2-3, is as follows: KAGVTQTPRYLIKTRGQQVTLSCSPISGHRSVSWYQQTPGQGLQFLFEYFSETQRNKGNFPGRFSGRQFSNSRSEMNVSTLELGDSALYLCASSLALAGGTDTQYFGPGTRLTVL.

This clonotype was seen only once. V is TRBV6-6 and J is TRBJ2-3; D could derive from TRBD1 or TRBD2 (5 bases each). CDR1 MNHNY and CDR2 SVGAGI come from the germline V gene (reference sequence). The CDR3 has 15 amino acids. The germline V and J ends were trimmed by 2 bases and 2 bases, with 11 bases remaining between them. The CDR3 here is CASSYRGTDTDTQYF. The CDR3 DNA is TGTGCCAGCAGTTACCGGGGCACAGACACAGATACGCAGTATTTT.

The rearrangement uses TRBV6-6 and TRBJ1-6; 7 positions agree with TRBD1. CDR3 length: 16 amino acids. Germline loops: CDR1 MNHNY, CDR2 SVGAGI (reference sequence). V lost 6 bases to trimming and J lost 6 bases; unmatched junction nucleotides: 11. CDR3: CASSSVGQASNSPLHF. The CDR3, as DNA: TGTGCCAGCAGCTCCGTCGGACAGGCCAGTAATTCACCCCTCCACTTT.

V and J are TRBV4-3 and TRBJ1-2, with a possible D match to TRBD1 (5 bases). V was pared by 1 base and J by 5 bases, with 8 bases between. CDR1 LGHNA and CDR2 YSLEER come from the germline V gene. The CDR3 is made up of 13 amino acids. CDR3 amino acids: CASSQGQLYGYTF. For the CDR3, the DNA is TGCGCCAGCAGCCAAGGACAGCTATATGGCTACACCTTC.

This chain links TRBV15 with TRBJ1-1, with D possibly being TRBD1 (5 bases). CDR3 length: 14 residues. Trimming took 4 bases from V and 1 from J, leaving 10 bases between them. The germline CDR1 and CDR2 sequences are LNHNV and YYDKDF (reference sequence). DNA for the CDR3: TGTGCCACCAGCAATGGCCAGGGGAACACTGAAGCTTTCTTT. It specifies CATSNGQGNTEAFF.

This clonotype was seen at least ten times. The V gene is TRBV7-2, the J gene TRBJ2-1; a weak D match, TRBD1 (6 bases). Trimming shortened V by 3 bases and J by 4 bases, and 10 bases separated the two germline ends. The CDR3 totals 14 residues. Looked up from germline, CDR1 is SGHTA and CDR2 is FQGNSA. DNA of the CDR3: TGTGCCAGCAGCTTCCCTGGACAGTACAATGAGCAGTTCTTC. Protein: CASSFPGQYNEQFF.

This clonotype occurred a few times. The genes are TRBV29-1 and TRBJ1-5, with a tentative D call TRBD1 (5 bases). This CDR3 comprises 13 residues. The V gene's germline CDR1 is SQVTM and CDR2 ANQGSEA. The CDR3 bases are TGCACCCCTCGGGGGAAGAGAAATCAGCCCCAGCATTTT. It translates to CTPRGKRNQPQHF.

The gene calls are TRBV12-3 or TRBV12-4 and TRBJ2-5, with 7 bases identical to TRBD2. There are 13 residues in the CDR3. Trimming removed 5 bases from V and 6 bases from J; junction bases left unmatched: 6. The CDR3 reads CASSREGSKTQYF. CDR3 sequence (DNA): TGTGCCAGCAGTAGGGAGGGGTCAAAGACCCAGTACTTC.

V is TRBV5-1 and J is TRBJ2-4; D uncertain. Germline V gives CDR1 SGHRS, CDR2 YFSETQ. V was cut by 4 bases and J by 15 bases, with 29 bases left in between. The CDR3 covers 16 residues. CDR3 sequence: CASSPNPQLSSYEWYF. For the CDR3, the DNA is TGCGCCAGCAGCCCGAACCCCCAGCTGTCTTCCTACGAGTGGTACTTC. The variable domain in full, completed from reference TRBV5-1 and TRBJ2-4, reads KAGVTQTPRYLIKTRGQQVTLSCSPISGHRSVSWYQQTPGQGLQFLFEYFSETQRNKGNFPGRFSGRQFSNSRSEMNVSTLELGDSALYLCASSPNPQLSSYEWYFGAGTRLSVL.

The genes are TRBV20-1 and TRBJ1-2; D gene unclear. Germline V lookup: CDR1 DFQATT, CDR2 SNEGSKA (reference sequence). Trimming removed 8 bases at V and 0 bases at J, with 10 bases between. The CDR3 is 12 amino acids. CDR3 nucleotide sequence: TGCAGTACTGCGGGTTCTAACTATGGCTACACCTTC. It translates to CSTAGSNYGYTF.

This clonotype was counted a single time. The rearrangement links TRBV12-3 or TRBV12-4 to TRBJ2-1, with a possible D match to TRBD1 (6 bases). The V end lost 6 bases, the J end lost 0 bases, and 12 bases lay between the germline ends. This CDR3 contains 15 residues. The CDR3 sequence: CASRGGRGSYNEQFF. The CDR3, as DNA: TGTGCCAGCAGAGGGGGAAGAGGCTCCTACAATGAGCAGTTCTTC.

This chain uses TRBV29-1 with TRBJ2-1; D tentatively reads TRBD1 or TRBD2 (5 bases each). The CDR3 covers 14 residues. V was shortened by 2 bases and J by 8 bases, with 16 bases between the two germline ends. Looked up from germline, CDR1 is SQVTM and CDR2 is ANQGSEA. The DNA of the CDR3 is TGCAGCGTTGAAAGGAGCGAGGGGCACGATGAGCAGTTCTTC. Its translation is CSVERSEGHDEQFF.

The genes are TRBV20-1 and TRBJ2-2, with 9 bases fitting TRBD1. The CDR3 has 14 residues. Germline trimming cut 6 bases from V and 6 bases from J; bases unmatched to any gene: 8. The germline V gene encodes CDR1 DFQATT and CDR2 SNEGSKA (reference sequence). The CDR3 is CSASGTGRAGELFF. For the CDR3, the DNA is TGCAGTGCATCCGGGACAGGGAGGGCCGGGGAGCTGTTTTTT.

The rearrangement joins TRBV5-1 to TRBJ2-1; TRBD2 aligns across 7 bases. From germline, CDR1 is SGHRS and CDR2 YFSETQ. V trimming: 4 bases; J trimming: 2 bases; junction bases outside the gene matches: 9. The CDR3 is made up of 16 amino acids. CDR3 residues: CASSAPLAGAYNEQFF. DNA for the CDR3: TGCGCCAGCAGCGCTCCCCTCGCGGGGGCCTACAATGAGCAGTTCTTC. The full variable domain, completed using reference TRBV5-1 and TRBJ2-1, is KAGVTQTPRYLIKTRGQQVTLSCSPISGHRSVSWYQQTPGQGLQFLFEYFSETQRNKGNFPGRFSGRQFSNSRSEMNVSTLELGDSALYLCASSAPLAGAYNEQFFGPGTRLTVL.

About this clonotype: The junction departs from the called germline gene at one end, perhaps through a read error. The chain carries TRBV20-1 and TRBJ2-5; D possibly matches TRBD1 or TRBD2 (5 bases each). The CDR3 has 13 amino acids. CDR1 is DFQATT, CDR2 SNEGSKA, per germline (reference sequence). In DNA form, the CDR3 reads TGCAGTGCTGGAGAATGGGGACCGGAGACCCAGTACTTC. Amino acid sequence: CSAGEWGPETQYF.

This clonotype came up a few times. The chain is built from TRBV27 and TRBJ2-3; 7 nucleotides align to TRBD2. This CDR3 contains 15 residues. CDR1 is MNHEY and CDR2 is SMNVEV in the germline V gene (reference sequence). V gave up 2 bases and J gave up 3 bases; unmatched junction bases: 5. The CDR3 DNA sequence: TGTGCCAGCAGTTTACCGGGGGGAAAAACAGATACGCAGTATTTT. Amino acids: CASSLPGGKTDTQYF.

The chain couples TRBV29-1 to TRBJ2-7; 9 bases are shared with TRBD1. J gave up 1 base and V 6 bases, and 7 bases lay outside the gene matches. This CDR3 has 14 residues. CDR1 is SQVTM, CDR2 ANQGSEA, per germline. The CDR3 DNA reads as TGCAGCGTAGAAAAGACAGGGGGGTCCTACGAGCAGTACTTC. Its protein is CSVEKTGGSYEQYF.

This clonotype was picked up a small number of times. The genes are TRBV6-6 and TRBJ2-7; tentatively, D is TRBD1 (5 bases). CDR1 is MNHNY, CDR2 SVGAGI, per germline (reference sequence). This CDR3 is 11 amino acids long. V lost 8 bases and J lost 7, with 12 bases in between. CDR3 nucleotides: TGTGCCAGCGGTATTCAGGGAGAGCAGTACTTC. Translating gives CASGIQGEQYF.

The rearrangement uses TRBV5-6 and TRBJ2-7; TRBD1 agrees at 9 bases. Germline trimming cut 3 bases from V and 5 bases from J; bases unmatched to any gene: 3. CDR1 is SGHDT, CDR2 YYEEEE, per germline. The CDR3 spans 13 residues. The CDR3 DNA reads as TGTGCCAGCAGCTGGGACAGGGCTGACGAGCAGTACTTC. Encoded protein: CASSWDRADEQYF.

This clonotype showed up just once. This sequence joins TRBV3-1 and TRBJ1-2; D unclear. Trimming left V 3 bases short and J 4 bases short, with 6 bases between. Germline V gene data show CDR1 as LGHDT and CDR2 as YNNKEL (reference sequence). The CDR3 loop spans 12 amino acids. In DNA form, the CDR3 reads TGTGCCAGCAGCCACGGACTCTATGGCTACACCTTC. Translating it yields CASSHGLYGYTF.

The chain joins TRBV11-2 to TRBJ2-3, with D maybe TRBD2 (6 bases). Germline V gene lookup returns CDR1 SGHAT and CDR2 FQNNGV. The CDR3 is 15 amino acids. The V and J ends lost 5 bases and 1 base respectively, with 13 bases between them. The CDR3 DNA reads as TGTGCCAGCAGCCGCTATAGCGGACGCACAGATACGCAGTATTTT. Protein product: CASSRYSGRTDTQYF.

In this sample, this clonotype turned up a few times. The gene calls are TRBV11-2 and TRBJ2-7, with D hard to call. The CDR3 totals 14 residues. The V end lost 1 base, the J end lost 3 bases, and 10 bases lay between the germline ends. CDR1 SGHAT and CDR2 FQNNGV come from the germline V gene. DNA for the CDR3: TGTGCCAGCAGCTTAGGCGGATATGGCTACGAGCAGTACTTC. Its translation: CASSLGGYGYEQYF. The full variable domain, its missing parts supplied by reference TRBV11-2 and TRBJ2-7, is EAGVAQSPRYKIIEKRQSVAFWCNPISGHATLYWYQQILGQGPKLLIQFQNNGVVDDSQLPKDRFSAERLKGVDSTLKIQPAKLEDSAVYLCASSLGGYGYEQYFGPGTRLTVT.

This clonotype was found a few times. The CDR3 DNA follows: TGTGCCAGCAGCTTAGTGGGCCTAGCGGGGGGCCATAATGAGCAGTTCTTC. It encodes CASSLVGLAGGHNEQFF. The chain has TRBV7-6 and TRBJ2-1; 11 nucleotides agree with TRBD2. Germline loops: CDR1 SGHVS, CDR2 FNYEAQ. V lost 1 base, J lost 7 bases, and 9 bases stayed unmatched. The CDR3 runs 17 residues.

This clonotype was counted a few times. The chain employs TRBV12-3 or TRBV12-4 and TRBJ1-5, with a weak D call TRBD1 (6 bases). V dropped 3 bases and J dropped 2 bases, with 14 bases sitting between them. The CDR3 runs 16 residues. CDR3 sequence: CASSFAYRDGNQPQHF. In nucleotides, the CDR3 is TGTGCCAGCAGTTTCGCTTACAGGGATGGCAATCAGCCCCAGCATTTT.